The entry below gives a single TCR beta chain sequence along with its context. There are many counts of this clonotype. It lacks a known antigen. Base qualities were left out, and no much larger clone turns up one base away. Receptor libraries were prepared by 5' RACE. Reads for this sample came from an Illumina HiSeq 2500. A second PCR of 7 to 11 cycles was performed with a sample-barcoded 5' primer and a J-beta primer mix. A unique molecular identifier was introduced onto each TCR beta cDNA molecule by a template-switch 5' adaptor carrying 12 random nucleotides. Each sample yielded at least 2.5 million CDR3-containing paired-end reads. First-strand cDNA was synthesized from all RNA with the Mint cDNA synthesis kit, primed by a TRBC-specific oligonucleotide. Following uracil-DNA glycosylase treatment, all cDNA underwent a first 18-cycle PCR with the universal primers M1SS and BC2_uni_R. In the source study's methods: For normalization, 1 million high-quality reads were randomly selected from each sample, with every read carrying a distinct molecular identifier. Instead of being binned into consensus sequences, reads with shared molecular identifiers were discarded. MiTCR, with a Q25 quality threshold and the strictest error-elimination algorithm, was used for CDR3 identification, clonotype clustering and error correction. A nonparametric unseen species model with Euler transformation was used to estimate lower-bound total TCR beta diversity. Using fastp at Q25 and MiXCR, TCRdb reprocessed the public reads and kept productive beta chains. Identical CDR3 proteins give one entry, which carries the most common genes and DNA. It is TCRdb's table, rather than the study itself, that gives the V and J calls and clone size. The table for this sample lists 1.5 million to 2 million distinct CDR3 sequences; approximately 30% of them were counted only once. Together, the top ten hold less than 9.5% of the sample.

The sample is drawn from a study of blood T cells in healthy people across ages (dated by TCRdb to the mid-2010s). Broadly, across the study: Template switching captured roughly one uniquely barcoded TCR beta cDNA molecule per two T cells in model experiments. Using deep sequencing normalized with unique cDNA molecular identifiers, the study measured how TCR beta repertoire diversity changes with age. Four age groups were formed from the donors: young (average approximately 15 years), middle-aged (just under 40), aged (around 62) and long-lived (82). To avoid experimental bias, donors of different ages were spread randomly across the sequencing lanes. The study analyzed two additional independent replicas of 1 million unique cDNA reads from the same blood draw for two donors, one aged 18 to 29 and one aged 80 or older.

Broad study findings and their caveats: Because the CMV infection status of the donors was unknown, age-related changes in expanded clonotypes may potentially have been confounded. The long-lived group showed more naive CD4+ T cells, fewer expanded clones and increased TCR diversity than the aged group, suggesting age selection. Observed TCR beta diversity correlated strongly with the percentage of naive T cells measured by flow cytometry. Estimates of total diversity based on one million sequenced T cells were considered lower bounds and underestimates. As age increased, observed TCR beta diversity per million T cells dropped in a roughly linear way, and a significant reduction was already evident by age about 40. Because profiling used bulk unsorted PBMCs, naive and antigen-experienced compartments could not be compared conclusively.

Systemically healthy Caucasian individuals from Russia, 39 in total and aged about 6 to 100 years, were included as donors. Each donor gave ten milliliters of peripheral blood, drawn into EDTA-treated Vacutainer tubes. Ficoll-Paque density-gradient centrifugation was used to isolate PBMCs, with at least 6.5 million obtained per sample. Total RNA was extracted from PBMCs with Trizol reagent, with at least 5.5 micrograms obtained per sample. For every donor, an aliquot of PBMCs went through flow cytometry to measure the percentages of naive CD45RAhigh/CD27high T cells. The receptor comes from a woman aged 30 to 39 in good health. The source material was blood.

The DNA is as follows: TGTGCCAGCAGCAACGACAGGGGGCACTACAATGAGCAGTTCTTC. This codes for CASSNDRGHYNEQFF. Recombination linked TRBV7-6 to TRBJ2-1; TRBD1 lines up with 10 middle nucleotides. After removal of 5 bases from V and 3 bases from J, the junction retains 4 bases not matched to a gene. From the germline V gene, CDR1 is SGHVS and CDR2 is FNYEAQ. The CDR3 holds 15 amino acids from the cysteine to the phenylalanine. Of all the DNA, just the CDR3 is kept, 45 bases in frame from base 1.